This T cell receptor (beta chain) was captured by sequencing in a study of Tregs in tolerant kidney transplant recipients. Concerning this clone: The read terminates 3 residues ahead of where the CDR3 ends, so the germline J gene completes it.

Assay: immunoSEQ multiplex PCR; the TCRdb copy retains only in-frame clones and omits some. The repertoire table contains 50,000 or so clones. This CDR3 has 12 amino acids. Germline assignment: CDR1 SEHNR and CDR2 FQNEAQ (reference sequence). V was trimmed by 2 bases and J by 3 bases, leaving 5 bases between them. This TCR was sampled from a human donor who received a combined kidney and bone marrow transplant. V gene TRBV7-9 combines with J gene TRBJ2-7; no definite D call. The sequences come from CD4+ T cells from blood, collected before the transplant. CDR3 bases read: TGTGCCAGCAGCTTAAATAGCTACGAG. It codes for CASSLNSYE. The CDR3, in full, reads CASSLNSYEQYF.